This TCR beta chain was recovered during a study of blood T cell repertoires in COVID-19. For the study at large: The study drew acute and convalescent COVID-19 samples from the United States, Italy and Spain. Sources were T cells, B-cell-depleted T cells, or PBMCs; the material itself was cDNA or gDNA.

Source study methods: Amplified reference gene primers provided the basis for estimating nucleated cell counts. The table came from immunoSEQ multiplex PCR; TCRdb's copy has only in-frame clones and leaves some out. The V and J calls and clone size are taken from that table; D and trimming were inferred from the DNA. The repertoire holds 200,000 to 250,000 clones, with 84% as singletons. V lost 0 bases to trimming and J lost 1 base, with 8 bases between them. The germline gives CDR1 MNHNY, CDR2 SVGAGI (reference sequence). CDR3 length equals 15 residues. Sequencing used peripheral blood. The rearrangement joins TRBV6-6 to TRBJ2-3; TRBD2 might be the D (5 bases). The receptor's source is a man aged 30 to 45 with active or convalescent COVID-19. CDR3 amino acids: CASSYSRVGTDTQYF. CDR3 bases: TGTGCCAGCAGTTACTCGCGGGTTGGCACAGATACGCAGTATTTT.